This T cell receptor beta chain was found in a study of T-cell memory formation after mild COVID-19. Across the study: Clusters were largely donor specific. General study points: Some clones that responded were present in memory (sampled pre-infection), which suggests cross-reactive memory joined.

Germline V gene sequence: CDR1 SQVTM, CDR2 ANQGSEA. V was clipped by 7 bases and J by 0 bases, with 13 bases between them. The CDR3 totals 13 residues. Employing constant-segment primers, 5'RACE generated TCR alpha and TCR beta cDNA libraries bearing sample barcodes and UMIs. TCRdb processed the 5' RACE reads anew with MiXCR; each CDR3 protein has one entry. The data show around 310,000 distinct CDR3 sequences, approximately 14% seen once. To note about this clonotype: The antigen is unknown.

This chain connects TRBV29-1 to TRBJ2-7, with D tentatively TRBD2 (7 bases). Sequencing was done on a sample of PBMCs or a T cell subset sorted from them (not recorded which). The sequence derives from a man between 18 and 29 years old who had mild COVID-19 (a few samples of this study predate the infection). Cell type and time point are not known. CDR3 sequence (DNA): TGCAGCGCCCAAGGGGGGGGCTCCTACGAGCAGTACTTC. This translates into CSAQGGGSYEQYF.